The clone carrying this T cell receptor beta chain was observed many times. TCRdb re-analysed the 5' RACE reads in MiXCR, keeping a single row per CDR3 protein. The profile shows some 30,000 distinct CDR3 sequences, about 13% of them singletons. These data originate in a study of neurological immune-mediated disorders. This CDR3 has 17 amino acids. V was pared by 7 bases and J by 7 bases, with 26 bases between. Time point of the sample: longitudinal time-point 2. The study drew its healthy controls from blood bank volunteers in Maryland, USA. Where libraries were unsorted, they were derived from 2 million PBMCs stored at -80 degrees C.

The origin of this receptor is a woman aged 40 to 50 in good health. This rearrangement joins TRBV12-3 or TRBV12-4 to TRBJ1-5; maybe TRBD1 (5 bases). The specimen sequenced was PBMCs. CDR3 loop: CASNNISHRGNGQPQHF. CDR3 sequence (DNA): TGTGCCAGCAATAACATTAGCCACCGGGGGAATGGCCAGCCCCAGCATTTT.